What follows are 5 T cell receptor beta chains derived from one specimen sequenced in a study of blood T cell repertoires in COVID-19. The protocol was immunoSEQ multiplex PCR, while the TCRdb copy is restricted to in-frame clones and leaves out a portion. The table records roughly 250,000 clones, around 83% of them present only once. The specimen was peripheral blood. The receptors derive from a woman aged 80 or over with acute or convalescent COVID-19.

This chain connects TRBV9 to TRBJ2-7; D remains unclear. CDR1 SGDLS and CDR2 YYNGEE come from the germline V gene. The CDR3 is made up of 14 amino acids. V was trimmed by 2 bases and J by 0 bases, leaving 9 bases between them. CDR3 region: CASSVNPSSYEQYF. For the CDR3, the DNA is TGTGCCAGCAGCGTGAACCCCAGCTCCTACGAGCAGTACTTC.

The chain recombines TRBV5-1 with TRBJ2-7; TRBD1 matches at 7 bases. This CDR3 contains 15 residues. Trimming at V came to 4 bases and at J to 0 bases, leaving 7 bases not matched to a gene. Germline values: CDR1 SGHRS, CDR2 YFSETQ. CDR3 sequence: CASSRDRASSYEQYF. CDR3 nucleotide sequence: TGCGCCAGCAGCAGAGACAGGGCGAGCTCCTACGAGCAGTACTTC. Full variable domain (outside the CDR3, taken from reference TRBV5-1 and TRBJ2-7): KAGVTQTPRYLIKTRGQQVTLSCSPISGHRSVSWYQQTPGQGLQFLFEYFSETQRNKGNFPGRFSGRQFSNSRSEMNVSTLELGDSALYLCASSRDRASSYEQYFGPGTRLTVT.

This clone has just a few counts. The V and J genes are TRBV7-3 and TRBJ1-5, with 10 bases fitting TRBD1. Germline loops: CDR1 SGHTA, CDR2 FQGTGA. Germline trimming cut 1 base from V and 5 bases from J; bases unmatched to any gene: 5. The CDR3 length is 16 residues. The CDR3 spells CASSLRRQGAHQPQHF. DNA for the CDR3: TGTGCCAGCAGCTTAAGGAGACAGGGGGCGCATCAGCCCCAGCATTTT.

This clone was picked up one time. This sequence joins TRBV9 and TRBJ2-2; TRBD2 matches 9 bases. The CDR3 is 20 residues long. V gave up 4 bases and J gave up 1 base; unmatched junction bases: 17. Germline V gene lookup returns CDR1 SGDLS and CDR2 YYNGEE. The CDR3 DNA follows: TGTGCCAGCAGCCCCCGAGGGGTAGCGGGGGCCCCCCTGAACACCGGGGAGCTGTTTTTT. It yields the protein CASSPRGVAGAPLNTGELFF. The variable domain in full, completed from reference TRBV9 and TRBJ2-2, reads DSGVTQTPKHLITATGQRVTLRCSPRSGDLSVYWYQQSLDQGLQFLIQYYNGEERAKGNILERFSAQQFPDLHSELNLSSLELGDSALYFCASSPRGVAGAPLNTGELFFGEGSRLTVL.

V is TRBV5-1 and J is TRBJ2-5; perhaps TRBD2 as D (6 bases). The CDR3 spans 14 residues. V shed 0 bases and J shed 2 bases, with 8 bases lying between them. Per the germline V gene, CDR1 is SGHRS and CDR2 is YFSETQ. CDR3 region: CASSLEGGQETQYF. The CDR3 DNA is TGCGCCAGCAGCTTGGAAGGAGGGCAAGAGACCCAGTACTTC.